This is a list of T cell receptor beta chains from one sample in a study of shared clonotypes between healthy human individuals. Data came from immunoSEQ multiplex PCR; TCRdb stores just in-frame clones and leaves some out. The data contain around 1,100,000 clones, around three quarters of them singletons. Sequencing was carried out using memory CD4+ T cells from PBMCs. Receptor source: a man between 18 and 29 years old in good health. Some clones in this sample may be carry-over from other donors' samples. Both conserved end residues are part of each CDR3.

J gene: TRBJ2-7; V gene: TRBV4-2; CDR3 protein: CASSQGRASGDPYEQYF
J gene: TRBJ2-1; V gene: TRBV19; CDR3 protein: CASSISWSNEQFF
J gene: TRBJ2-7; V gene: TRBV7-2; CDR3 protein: CASSSHYPGGAGISYEQYF
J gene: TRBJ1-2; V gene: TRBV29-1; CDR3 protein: CSVEQGTGGTYGYTF
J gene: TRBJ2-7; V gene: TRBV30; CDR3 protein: CAWSPTGGGYEQYF
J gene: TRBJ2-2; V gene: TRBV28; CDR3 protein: CASSKGGLAGTGELFF
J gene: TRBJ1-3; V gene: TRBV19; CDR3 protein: CASSIESGLSGNTIYF
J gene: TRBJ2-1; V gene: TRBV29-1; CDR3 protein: CSVEGGGNPSQDNEQFF
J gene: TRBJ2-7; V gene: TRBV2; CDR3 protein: CASSGQGYEQYF
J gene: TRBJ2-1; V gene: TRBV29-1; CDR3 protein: CSVFPITTGLLVGNEQFF
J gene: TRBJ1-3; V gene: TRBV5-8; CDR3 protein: CASRRGQVHSGNTIYF
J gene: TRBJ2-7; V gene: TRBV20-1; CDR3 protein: CSAIPGNEQYF
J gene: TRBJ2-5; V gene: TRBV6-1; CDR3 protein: CASMKGDVQETQYF
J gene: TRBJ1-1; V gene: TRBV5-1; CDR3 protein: CASSLGHMNTEAFF
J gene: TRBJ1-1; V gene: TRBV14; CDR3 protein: CASSQEFGLGEQAFF
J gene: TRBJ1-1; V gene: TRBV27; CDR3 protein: CASSFGRQGVRAFF
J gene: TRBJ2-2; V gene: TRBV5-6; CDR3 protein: CASSLAPSRRNTGELFF
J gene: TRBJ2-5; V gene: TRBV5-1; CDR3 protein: CASSGYIRGETQYF
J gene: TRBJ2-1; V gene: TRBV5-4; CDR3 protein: CASSFVKRGSYNEQFF
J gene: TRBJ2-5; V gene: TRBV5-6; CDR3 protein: CASSLEQGAETQYF
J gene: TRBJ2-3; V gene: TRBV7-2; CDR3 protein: CASSQGISTDTQYF
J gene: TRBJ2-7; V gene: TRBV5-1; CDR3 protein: CASSQTPSGGSYEQYF
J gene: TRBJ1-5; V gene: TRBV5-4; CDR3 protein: CASSLDPRSNQPQHF
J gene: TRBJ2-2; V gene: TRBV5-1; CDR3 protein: CASSVATVTNTGELFF
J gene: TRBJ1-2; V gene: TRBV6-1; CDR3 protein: CASSVGTGAYGYTF
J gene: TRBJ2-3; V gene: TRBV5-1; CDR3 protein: CASSLGTSGADTQYF
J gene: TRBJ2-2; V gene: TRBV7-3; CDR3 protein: CASSLTLPGAHGELFF
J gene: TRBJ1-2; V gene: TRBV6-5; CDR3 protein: CASSYGRGYYGYTF
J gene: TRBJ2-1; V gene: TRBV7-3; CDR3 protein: CASSLGLAGGLYNEQFF
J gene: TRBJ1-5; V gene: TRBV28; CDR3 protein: CTSSLGTENQPQHF
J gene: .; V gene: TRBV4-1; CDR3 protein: CASSRGLAGDSYEQYF
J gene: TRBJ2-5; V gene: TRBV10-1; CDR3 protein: CASSTGQSVETQYF
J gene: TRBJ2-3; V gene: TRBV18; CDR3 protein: CASSKTGNQADTQYF
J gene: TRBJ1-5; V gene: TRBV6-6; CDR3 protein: CASSPRAPNQPQHF
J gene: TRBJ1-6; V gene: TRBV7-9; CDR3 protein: CASSRGQKNSPLHF
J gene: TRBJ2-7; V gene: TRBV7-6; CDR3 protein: CASSSPEGARAYEQYF
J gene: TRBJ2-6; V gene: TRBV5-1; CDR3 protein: CASSLAQNPGANVLTF
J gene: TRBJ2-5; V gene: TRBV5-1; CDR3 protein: CASSRAGRQSIETQYF
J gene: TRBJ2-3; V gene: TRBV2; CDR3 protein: CASSVKVSTDTQYF
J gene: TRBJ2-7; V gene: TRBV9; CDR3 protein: CASSRIAGGPVEQYF
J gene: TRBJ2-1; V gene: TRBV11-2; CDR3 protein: CASRSIAAQRGNEQFF
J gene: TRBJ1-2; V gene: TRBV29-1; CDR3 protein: CSVVSDIGLGYTF
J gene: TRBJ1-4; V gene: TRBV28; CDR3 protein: CASSYGRDVSNNEKLFF
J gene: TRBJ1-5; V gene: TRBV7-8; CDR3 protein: CASSLLGGGSNQPQHF
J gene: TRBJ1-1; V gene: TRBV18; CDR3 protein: CASSPAGRDTEAFF
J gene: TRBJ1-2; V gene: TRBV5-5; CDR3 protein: CASSLVDQADYGYTF